Listed here are 28 T cell receptor beta chains from one sample, sequenced in a study of cytomegalovirus exposure and HLA in healthy donors. Sequenced by immunoSEQ multiplex PCR; TCRdb stores in-frame clones only, minus some. The table shows 120,000 or so clones, with about 87% occurring only once. Specimen: PBMCs. All receptors derive from a woman younger than 35 in good health and CMV-seronegative.

J is TRBJ2-1 and V is TRBV18; the match to TRBD2 covers 9 bases. With V trimmed by 4 bases and J by 3 bases, 4 bases remained unmatched. The V gene's germline CDR1 is KGHSH and CDR2 LQKENI. CDR3 length: 15 residues. In DNA, the CDR3 is TGTGCCAGCTCACGGTCTAGCGGGGTCTACAATGAGCAGTTCTTC. Protein: CASSRSSGVYNEQFF.

The CDR3 sequence is CASSLGVGVDITYEQYF. CDR3 DNA sequence: TGTGCCAGCAGCTTAGGGGTAGGGGTCGACATTACCTACGAGCAGTACTTC. The chain couples TRBV7-9 to TRBJ2-7, with D perhaps TRBD1 (5 bases). The CDR3 extends over 17 amino acids. The V end was cut by 1 base, the J end by 2 bases, with 18 bases between. Germline-derived CDR1 and CDR2 are SEHNR and FQNEAQ (reference sequence).

The chain uses TRBV27 and TRBJ2-2; 7 bases map to TRBD2. Germline-derived CDR1 and CDR2 are MNHEY and SMNVEV (reference sequence). V shed 4 bases and J 4 bases; nucleotides not matched to a gene: 0. This CDR3 contains 13 residues. CDR3 nucleotides: TGTGCCAGCAGTTGGGAGGGCACCGGGGAGCTGTTTTTT. Amino acid sequence: CASSWEGTGELFF.

The CDR3 loop is CASSLTQGLGYTF. CDR3 DNA sequence: TGTGCCAGCAGTTTAACACAGGGGCTTGGCTACACCTTC. J is TRBJ1-2 and V is TRBV27, with TRBD1 matching 7 bases. The CDR3 extends over 13 amino acids. The V segment lost 2 bases and the J segment 7 bases; nucleotides outside the gene matches: 4. CDR1 MNHEY and CDR2 SMNVEV come from the germline V gene (reference sequence).

The chain is built from TRBV7-9 and TRBJ1-3, with D unresolved. Trimming took 0 bases from V and 0 from J, leaving 9 bases between them. This CDR3 is built from 16 residues. Per the germline V gene, CDR1 is SEHNR and CDR2 is FQNEAQ (reference sequence). The CDR3 DNA follows: TGTGCCAGCAGCTTAGCGTTGTCGAGCTCTGGAAACACCATATATTTT. This codes for CASSLALSSSGNTIYF.

The chain is built from TRBV15 and TRBJ2-3; TRBD1 matches at 9 bases. This CDR3 is built from 14 residues. The trim removed 1 base at V and 4 bases at J, leaving 0 bases unmatched. CDR1 is LNHNV, CDR2 YYDKDF, per germline (reference sequence). CDR3: CATSRGQGADTQYF. As DNA, the CDR3 is TGTGCCACCAGCAGAGGACAGGGGGCAGATACGCAGTATTTT. Combining the CDR3 with reference TRBV15 and TRBJ2-3 gives the whole variable domain DAMVIQNPRYQVTQFGKPVTLSCSQTLNHNVMYWYQQKSSQAPKLLFHYYDKDFNNEADTPDNFQSRRPNTSFCFLDIRSPGLGDTAMYLCATSRGQGADTQYFGPGTRLTVL.

The chain is built from TRBV5-1 and TRBJ2-1, with TRBD2 matching over 10 bases. The CDR3 is made up of 15 amino acids. V dropped 3 bases and J dropped 8; count of bases not matched to a gene: 8. CDR1 is SGHRS, CDR2 YFSETQ, per germline. CDR3 protein: CASSWGVAGGHEQFF. The CDR3 DNA reads TGCGCCAGCAGCTGGGGGGTAGCGGGAGGCCATGAGCAGTTCTTC.

The sample holds a few counts of this clone. The V call is TRBV7-2, the J call TRBJ1-4; D is unclear. Germline V gene lookup returns CDR1 SGHTA and CDR2 FQGNSA. This CDR3 contains 14 residues. V was trimmed by 5 bases and J by 7 bases, leaving 14 bases between them. The DNA of the CDR3 is TGTGCCAGCAGCGCCCCGGGGATCCGTGAAAAACTGTTTTTT. The encoded protein is CASSAPGIREKLFF.

The J gene is TRBJ2-1, the V gene TRBV21-1; the table's D call, TRBD1, has no DNA check behind it. TRBV21-1 is flagged as a pseudogene. The CDR3 has 15 amino acids. CDR3 in DNA: TGTGCCAGCAGCAAATTGGGGGACAGATACAATGAGCAGTTCTTC. Its protein is CASSKLGDRYNEQFF.

V is TRBV6-5 and J is TRBJ2-1, with D perhaps matching TRBD1 (6 bases). The CDR3 is 15 residues long. Per the germline V gene, CDR1 is MNHEY and CDR2 is SVGAGI. V was clipped by 4 bases and J by 2 bases, with 12 bases between them. The CDR3 reads CASSLGHYPYNEQFF. The CDR3 DNA reads TGTGCCAGCAGTTTGGGACATTACCCCTACAATGAGCAGTTCTTC.

The sample holds one count of this clone. CDR3 sequence (DNA): TGTGCCAGCAGTGAACAGAACACTGAAGCTTTCTTT. Protein product: CASSEQNTEAFF. This chain connects TRBV6-1 to TRBJ1-1; D not resolved. The germline V and J ends were trimmed by 2 bases and 1 base, with 2 bases remaining between them. CDR1 and CDR2 from the germline V gene are MNHNS and SASEGT. The CDR3 is made up of 12 amino acids.

The gene calls are TRBV5-1 and TRBJ2-3; TRBD2 agrees at 9 bases. CDR3 length: 19 residues. Germline CDR1 and CDR2: SGHRS and YFSETQ. Trimming took 0 bases from V and 0 from J; bases not matched to a gene: 11. CDR3 nucleotides: TGCGCCAGCAGCTTGGGAGGGTTTGGGACTAGCCCTAGCACAGATACGCAGTATTTT. This codes for CASSLGGFGTSPSTDTQYF. The complete variable domain, with remaining parts taken from reference TRBV5-1 and TRBJ2-3, reads KAGVTQTPRYLIKTRGQQVTLSCSPISGHRSVSWYQQTPGQGLQFLFEYFSETQRNKGNFPGRFSGRQFSNSRSEMNVSTLELGDSALYLCASSLGGFGTSPSTDTQYFGPGTRLTVL.

The rearrangement links TRBV30 to TRBJ1-1; 7 bases fit TRBD1. The CDR3 length is 15 residues. The trim removed 0 bases at V and 6 bases at J, leaving 10 bases unmatched. Germline lookup yields CDR1 GTSNPN and CDR2 SVGIG (reference sequence). The CDR3 DNA sequence: TGTGCCTGGAGTGTTCACCCCAACAGGGGACCTGAAGCTTTCTTT. It translates to CAWSVHPNRGPEAFF.

The chain is built from TRBV7-8 and TRBJ2-7; 11 bases are shared with TRBD2. Germline CDR1 reads SGHVS; CDR2 reads FQNEAQ. The CDR3 has 17 residues. Germline trimming cut 4 bases from V and 5 bases from J; bases unmatched to any gene: 13. This chain's CDR3 is CASSSPTELAGEDEQYF. The CDR3 DNA follows: TGTGCCAGCAGCTCACCAACCGAACTAGCGGGGGAGGACGAGCAGTACTTC.

V usage is TRBV13 and J usage is TRBJ2-1; D call uncertain. The V gene's germline CDR1 is PRHDT and CDR2 FYEKMQ (reference sequence). CDR3 length: 14 residues. V lost 4 bases and J 5 bases, leaving 12 bases between the germline ends. The DNA for the CDR3 is TGTGCCAGCAGCTCCCGACTCAAAAACAATGAGCAGTTCTTC. This sequence encodes CASSSRLKNNEQFF.

V usage is TRBV7-9 and J usage is TRBJ2-5; possibly TRBD2 for D (5 bases). The V end was cut by 5 bases, the J end by 2 bases, with 21 bases between. The CDR3 is made up of 17 amino acids. CDR1 SEHNR and CDR2 FQNEAQ come from the germline V gene (reference sequence). The CDR3 reads CASSPRVGETKQETQYF. The CDR3 DNA follows: TGTGCCAGCAGCCCTAGGGTTGGGGAGACAAAACAAGAGACCCAGTACTTC. Full variable domain (rest looked up from reference TRBV7-9 and TRBJ2-5): DTGVSQNPRHKITKRGQNVTFRCDPISEHNRLYWYRQTLGQGPEFLTYFQNEAQLEKSRLLSDRFSAERPKGSFSTLEIQRTEQGDSAMYLCASSPRVGETKQETQYFGPGTRLLVL.

This clone has only one observation. In DNA, the CDR3 is TGTGCCAGCAGCTTCCCCAGGGGGCTGGGGGAGACCCAGTACTTC. This codes for CASSFPRGLGETQYF. The chain joins TRBV11-2 to TRBJ2-5, with 8 nucleotides matching TRBD1. V gave up 3 bases and J gave up 5 bases; unmatched junction bases: 8. Germline CDR1 and CDR2: SGHAT and FQNNGV. The CDR3 is 15 amino acids.

Only a few counts were recorded for this clone. This chain joins TRBV28 and TRBJ1-6; 8 bases line up with TRBD1. Trimming took 5 bases from V and 5 from J; bases not matched to a gene: 5. Germline V gene lookup returns CDR1 MDHEN and CDR2 SYDVKM. This CDR3 is 15 amino acids long. This chain's CDR3 is CASSPDRGDNSPLHF. The CDR3 nucleotides are TGTGCCAGCAGTCCTGACAGGGGAGATAATTCACCCCTCCACTTT.

V and J are TRBV5-6 and TRBJ1-5, with D possibly matching TRBD1 (5 bases). Germline values: CDR1 SGHDT, CDR2 YYEEEE. CDR3 length: 17 residues. V lost 1 base and J 0 bases, leaving 14 bases between the germline ends. Written as DNA, the CDR3 is TGTGCCAGCAGCTTGTCGACAGACTTTTATAGCAATCAGCCCCAGCATTTT. Its protein product is CASSLSTDFYSNQPQHF.

The genes are TRBV27 and TRBJ2-6; 7 bases agree with TRBD1. The CDR3 has 18 residues. V gave up 5 bases and J gave up 4 bases; unmatched junction bases: 14. The germline V gene has CDR1 MNHEY and CDR2 SMNVEV (reference sequence). DNA of the CDR3: TGTGCCAGCAGTGGGGCTCTCGGACAGGAGGAAGGGGCCAACGTCCTGACTTTC. Amino acid sequence: CASSGALGQEEGANVLTF.

This clone was seen more than once but under ten times. The CDR3 region has the DNA TGTGCCAGCAGCCCCCGGGACAGGGTGAACACTGAAGCTTTCTTT. This gives the protein CASSPRDRVNTEAFF. This chain connects TRBV7-9 to TRBJ1-1; 9 nucleotides align to TRBD1. The ends lost 5 bases at V and 0 bases at J; junction bases unmatched: 4. Germline lookup yields CDR1 SEHNR and CDR2 FQNEAQ (reference sequence). This CDR3 has 15 amino acids.

CDR3 sequence reads: CASREAGLYEQYF. The DNA for the CDR3 is TGTGCCAGCAGGGAAGCGGGCCTCTACGAGCAGTACTTC. This sequence joins TRBV7-2 and TRBJ2-7; D may be TRBD2 (6 bases). The germline gives CDR1 SGHTA, CDR2 FQGNSA. The germline V and J ends were trimmed by 6 bases and 3 bases, with 12 bases remaining between them. This CDR3 spans 13 amino acids.

The V gene is TRBV5-1, the J gene TRBJ1-2; D is unclear. Germline V CDR1 and CDR2: SGHRS, YFSETQ. The CDR3 spans 14 residues. Trimming removed 0 bases from V and 2 bases from J, with 8 bases in between. CDR3 loop: CASSLDRLNYGYTF. The CDR3 nucleotides are TGCGCCAGCAGCTTGGACAGACTAAACTATGGCTACACCTTC.

The chain has TRBV19 and TRBJ1-2, with TRBD1 matching over 7 bases. Germline V gene data show CDR1 as LNHDA and CDR2 as SQIVND (reference sequence). The trim removed 9 bases at V and 5 bases at J, leaving 9 bases unmatched. CDR3 length: 13 residues. This CDR3 reads CASRDRRWYGYTF. The DNA for the CDR3 is TGTGCCAGCCGGGACAGAAGGTGGTATGGCTACACCTTC.

The genes are TRBV10-2 and TRBJ2-1; 15 positions match TRBD2. Germline values: CDR1 WSHSY, CDR2 SAAADI. This CDR3 contains 14 residues. V lost 7 bases to trimming and J lost 7 bases; unmatched junction nucleotides: 2. The DNA of the CDR3 is TGCGCCAGCACCGGGACTAGCGGGGGGAATGAGCAGTTCTTC. Protein: CASTGTSGGNEQFF.

The V gene is TRBV19, the J gene TRBJ1-4, with 9 bases matching TRBD1. The CDR3 is made up of 16 amino acids. Trimming cost V 4 bases and J 4 bases; bases outside gene matches: 7. Germline V gene lookup returns CDR1 LNHDA and CDR2 SQIVND (reference sequence). This chain's CDR3 is CASSSRDRAINEKLFF. The CDR3 region has the DNA TGTGCCAGTAGTAGTCGGGACAGGGCTATTAATGAAAAACTGTTTTTT.

V and J are TRBV11-3 and TRBJ2-1; D gene ambiguous. Germline V lookup: CDR1 SGHNT, CDR2 YENEEA. This CDR3 comprises 12 residues. V gave up 5 bases and J gave up 10 bases, with 12 bases separating them. This CDR3 reads CASSQRIREQFF. The DNA for the CDR3 is TGTGCCAGCAGCCAACGAATTCGGGAGCAGTTCTTC.

The V call is TRBV11-1, the J call TRBJ2-6; D possibly corresponds to TRBD2 (6 bases). The CDR3 runs 17 residues. V was clipped by 5 bases and J by 0 bases, with 14 bases between them. CDR1 and CDR2 from the germline V gene are SGHAT and FQDESV (reference sequence). Here the CDR3 reads CASSRPGLSSGANVLTF. The DNA for the CDR3 is TGTGCCAGCAGCCGACCGGGACTCAGCTCTGGGGCCAACGTCCTGACTTTC. Drawing the rest from reference TRBV11-1 and TRBJ2-6, the complete variable domain is EAEVAQSPRYKITEKSQAVAFWCDPISGHATLYWYRQILGQGPELLVQFQDESVVDDSQLPKDRFSAERLKGVDSTLKIQPAELGDSAMYLCASSRPGLSSGANVLTFGAGSRLTVL.